Given below is one TCR beta chain in context. The data originate from a study of OX40 agonist ivuxolimab in advanced cancers. Sequenced by immunoSEQ multiplex PCR; TCRdb stores in-frame clones only, minus some. This table has roughly 73,000 clones, over 85% appearing once. The trim removed 1 base at V and 1 base at J, leaving 10 bases unmatched. From germline, CDR1 is SGHRS and CDR2 YFSETQ. CDR3 length: 18 amino acids. The chain combines TRBV5-1 with TRBJ2-3, with 9 positions matching TRBD1. The clonotype comes from an adult with an advanced solid tumor such as melanoma, head and neck, liver or kidney cancer. Here the sequenced sample was CD4+ or CD8+ T cells sorted from blood, taken in a trial of the OX40 agonist ivuxolimab. CDR3 in amino acids: CASSLTTGTGYGTDTQYF. The CDR3 bases are TGCGCCAGCAGCTTGACCACCGGGACAGGGTATGGCACAGATACGCAGTATTTT.